The TCR beta chain under discussion was sequenced for a study of blood T cell repertoires in COVID-19. For the study at large: Samples representing acute and convalescent COVID-19 were sourced from the United States, Italy and Spain. T cells, B-cell-depleted T cells, or PBMCs provided the cDNA or gDNA that served as material.

Clones were sequenced by immunoSEQ multiplex PCR, and TCRdb holds only the in-frame ones, with some missing. The table has 30,000 or so clones, 84% seen once. CDR1 is GTSNPN, CDR2 SVGIG, per germline (reference sequence). The CDR3 length is 14 residues. V was cut by 6 bases and J by 4 bases, with 18 bases left in between. This chain joins TRBV30 and TRBJ1-2, with D possibly TRBD1 on 5 matching bases. Material: peripheral blood. This receptor was identified in a man older than 75 with active COVID-19. CDR3: CACQPRGGTYGYTF. The CDR3 region has the DNA TGTGCCTGCCAACCCCGGGGAGGGACCTATGGCTACACCTTC.